The next 9 T cell receptor beta chains were all read from a single sample in a study of cytomegalovirus exposure and HLA in healthy donors. The PCR was carried out with 60 Vbeta primers and 13 Jbeta primers. The assay was immunoSEQ multiplex PCR, and TCRdb's table has in-frame clones only and misses some. There are some 130,000 clones in the sample; 70% to 85% occur only once, and over 1.2% lies in the top ten. Sequenced sample: PBMCs. The receptors here all came from a female donor in good health and CMV-seronegative.

V is TRBV7-2 and J is TRBJ2-2; D is perhaps TRBD2 (6 bases). The CDR3 runs to 14 residues. Germline CDR1 is SGHTA and CDR2 is FQGNSA. Trimming left V 4 bases short and J 7 bases short, with 13 bases between. The CDR3 region has the DNA TGTGCCAGCAGCTCGAGACTAGTCGTCGGGGAGCTGTTTTTT. Translation gives CASSSRLVVGELFF.

V gene TRBV15 combines with J gene TRBJ2-6; tentatively, D is TRBD2 (7 bases). The germline gives CDR1 LNHNV, CDR2 YYDKDF (reference sequence). Trimming removed 3 bases from V and 1 base from J, with 16 bases in between. The CDR3 is 18 residues long. CDR3: CATSSDRGAVSGANVLTF. The CDR3 coding sequence is TGTGCCACCAGCAGCGACCGGGGGGCTGTTTCTGGGGCCAACGTCCTGACTTTC.

The genes are TRBV6-1 and TRBJ2-3, with a possible D match to TRBD1 (6 bases). Germline-derived CDR1 and CDR2 are MNHNS and SASEGT. The CDR3 totals 14 residues. V lost 6 bases, J lost 2 bases, and 12 bases lay in between. CDR3 protein: CASSTGYATDTQYF. The CDR3 region has the DNA TGTGCCAGCAGCACAGGGTACGCCACAGATACGCAGTATTTT.

The chain carries TRBV19 and TRBJ2-2, with TRBD2 matching 12 bases. CDR1 is LNHDA, CDR2 SQIVND, per germline (reference sequence). V lost 2 bases and J lost 5; bases outside the gene matches: 6. The CDR3 length is 17 residues. The CDR3 region has the DNA TGTGCCAGTAGTATACGACTAGCGGGAGTTCGGACCGGGGAGCTGTTTTTT. It encodes CASSIRLAGVRTGELFF.

The CDR3 bases are TGTGCCAGCAGGGGAACGGGGATTCAGTACACTGAAGCTTTCTTT. This encodes CASRGTGIQYTEAFF. The J gene is TRBJ1-1, the V gene TRBV28; D gene uncertain. The CDR3 runs 15 residues. Germline V gene data show CDR1 as MDHEN and CDR2 as SYDVKM. V was clipped by 6 bases and J by 3 bases, with 17 bases between them.

The J gene is TRBJ1-5, the V gene TRBV21-1; the table's D call TRBD1 went unverified against the DNA. TRBV21-1 is a listed pseudogene. The CDR3 runs to 14 residues. CDR3 bases: TGTGCCAGCAGCAAAGGCCCCAGTAATCAGCCCCAGCATTTT. This codes for CASSKGPSNQPQHF.

The rearrangement joins TRBV18 to TRBJ1-5; a possible D gene is TRBD1 (6 bases). The CDR3 loop spans 14 amino acids. Germline V gene sequence: CDR1 KGHSH, CDR2 LQKENI. Trimming removed 2 bases at V and 5 bases at J, with 10 bases between. CDR3 bases: TGTGCCAGCTCACCAGTATCAGGGGATCAGCCCCAGCATTTT. Its protein is CASSPVSGDQPQHF.

The chain combines TRBV7-9 with TRBJ2-7; 8 bases are a match to TRBD1. From germline, CDR1 is SEHNR and CDR2 FQNEAQ (reference sequence). V shed 1 base, J shed 4 bases, and the junction held 6 bases outside the gene matches. CDR3 length equals 15 residues. CDR3: CASSLGQGMMYEQYF. Here the CDR3 DNA reads TGTGCCAGCAGCTTAGGACAGGGGATGATGTACGAGCAGTACTTC.

V usage is TRBV2 and J usage is TRBJ2-2; 10 bases fit TRBD2. V shed 2 bases and J 4 bases; nucleotides not matched to a gene: 1. Germline loops: CDR1 SNHLY, CDR2 FYNNEI. The CDR3 has 15 residues. The CDR3 nucleotides read TGTGCCAGCAGTGAAAGCGGGAGGGCCACCGGGGAGCTGTTTTTT. It codes for CASSESGRATGELFF.